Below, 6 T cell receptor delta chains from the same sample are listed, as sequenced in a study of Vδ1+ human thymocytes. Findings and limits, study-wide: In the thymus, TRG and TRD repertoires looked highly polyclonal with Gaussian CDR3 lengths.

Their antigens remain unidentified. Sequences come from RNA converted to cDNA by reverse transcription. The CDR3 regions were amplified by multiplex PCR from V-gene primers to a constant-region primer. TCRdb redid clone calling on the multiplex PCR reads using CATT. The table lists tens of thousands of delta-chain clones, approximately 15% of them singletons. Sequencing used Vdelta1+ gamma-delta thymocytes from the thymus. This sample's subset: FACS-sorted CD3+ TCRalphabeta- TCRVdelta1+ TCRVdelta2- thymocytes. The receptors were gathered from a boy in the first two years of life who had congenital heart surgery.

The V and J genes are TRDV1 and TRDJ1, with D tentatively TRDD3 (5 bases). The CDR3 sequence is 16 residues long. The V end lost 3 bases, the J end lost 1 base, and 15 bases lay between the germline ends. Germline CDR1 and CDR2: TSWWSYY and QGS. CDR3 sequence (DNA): TGTGCTCTTGGGGATCGATCGACGGGGGTCACCGATAAACTCATCTTT. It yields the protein CALGDRSTGVTDKLIF.

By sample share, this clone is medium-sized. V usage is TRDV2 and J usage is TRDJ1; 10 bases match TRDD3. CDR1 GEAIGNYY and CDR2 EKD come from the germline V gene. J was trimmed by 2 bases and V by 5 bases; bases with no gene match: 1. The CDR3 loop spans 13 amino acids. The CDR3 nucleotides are TGTGCCTGTGGACTGGGGGATACCGATAAACTCATCTTT. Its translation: CACGLGDTDKLIF.

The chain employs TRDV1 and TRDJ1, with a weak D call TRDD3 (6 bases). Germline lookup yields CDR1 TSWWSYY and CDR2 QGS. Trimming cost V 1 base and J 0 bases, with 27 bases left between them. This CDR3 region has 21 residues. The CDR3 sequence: CALGERGELPRGTKYTDKLIF. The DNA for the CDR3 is TGTGCTCTTGGGGAACGGGGCGAACTTCCCCGGGGGACTAAGTACACCGATAAACTCATCTTT.

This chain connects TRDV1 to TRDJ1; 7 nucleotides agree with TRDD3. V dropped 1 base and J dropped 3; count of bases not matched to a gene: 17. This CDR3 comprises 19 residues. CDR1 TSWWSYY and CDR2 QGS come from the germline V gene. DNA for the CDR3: TGTGCTCTTGGGGAACCCCTCCCCCTTTACTGGGGTAGGGCCGATAAACTCATCTTT. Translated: CALGEPLPLYWGRADKLIF.

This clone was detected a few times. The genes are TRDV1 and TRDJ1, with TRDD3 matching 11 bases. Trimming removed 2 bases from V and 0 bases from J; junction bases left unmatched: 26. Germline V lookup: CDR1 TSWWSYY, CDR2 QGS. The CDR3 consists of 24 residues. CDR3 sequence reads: CALGEGPPLPVLGDMRRYTDKLIF. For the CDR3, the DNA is TGTGCTCTTGGGGAAGGTCCCCCCCTCCCCGTACTGGGGGATATGCGTCGGTACACCGATAAACTCATCTTT.

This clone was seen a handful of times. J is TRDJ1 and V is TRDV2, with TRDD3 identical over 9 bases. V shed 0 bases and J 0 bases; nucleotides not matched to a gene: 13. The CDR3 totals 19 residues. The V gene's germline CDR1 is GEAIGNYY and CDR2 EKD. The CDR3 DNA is TGTGCCTGTGACACCGGGCACTTACTGGGGGACCCGTACACCGATAAACTCATCTTT. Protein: CACDTGHLLGDPYTDKLIF.